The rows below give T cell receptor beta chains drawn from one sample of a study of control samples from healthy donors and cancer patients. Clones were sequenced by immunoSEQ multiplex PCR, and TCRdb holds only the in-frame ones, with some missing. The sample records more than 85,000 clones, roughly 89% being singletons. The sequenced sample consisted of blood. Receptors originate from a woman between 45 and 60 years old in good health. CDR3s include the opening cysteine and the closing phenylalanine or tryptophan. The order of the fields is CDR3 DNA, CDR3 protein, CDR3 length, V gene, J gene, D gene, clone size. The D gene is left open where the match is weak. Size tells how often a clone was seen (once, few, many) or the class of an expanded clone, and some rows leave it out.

TGTGCCAGCAGTTACACCGGGGTTTGGGTCGTAGATACGCAGTATTTT,CASSYTGVWVVDTQYF,16,TRBV6-5,TRBJ2-3,NA,NA
TGTGCCAGCAGCTTACTGGAAAACAATCAGCCCCAGCATTTT,CASSLLENNQPQHF,14,TRBV7-6,TRBJ1-5,NA,NA
TGTGCCAGCAGCTTGACCGTCCGGGCCTATGGCTACACCTTC,CASSLTVRAYGYTF,14,TRBV5-8,TRBJ1-2,NA,NA
TGTGCCAGCACGAAGTCGGAGAGCCAGTACTTC,CASTKSESQYF,11,TRBV6-6,TRBJ2-5,NA,NA
TGTGCCATCAGGGAACAGGGGAGGAACAATTCACCCCTCCACTTT,CAIREQGRNNSPLHF,15,TRBV10-3,TRBJ1-6,TRBD1,NA
TGTGCCAGCAGCCTCTGGTCTGGATCCTATAATTCACCCCTCCACTTT,CASSLWSGSYNSPLHF,16,TRBV14,TRBJ1-6,NA,NA
TGTGCCTGGAGTGTCTCATTAGCCAAAAACATTCAGTACTTC,CAWSVSLAKNIQYF,14,TRBV30,TRBJ2-4,NA,NA
TGTGCCAGCAGCTTCGGGGCCGTACGTCCCTATGGCTACACCTTC,CASSFGAVRPYGYTF,15,TRBV5-8,TRBJ1-2,NA,NA
TGTGCCAGCAGTAAACCGGGACAGGGGGCCACTGAAGCTTTCTTT,CASSKPGQGATEAFF,15,TRBV2,TRBJ1-1,TRBD1,NA
TGTGCCAGCAGCGACCTCGGACAGTTTCCTAATGAAAAACTGTTTTTT,CASSDLGQFPNEKLFF,16,TRBV7-9,TRBJ1-4,NA,NA
TGTGCCACCGGGACTAGCGGGAGTGGAGGAGATACGCAGTATTTT,CATGTSGSGGDTQYF,15,TRBV24-1,TRBJ2-3,TRBD2,NA
TGCGCCAGCAGCTTGAGGCAGGTCACAGATACGCAGTATTTT,CASSLRQVTDTQYF,14,TRBV5-1,TRBJ2-3,NA,NA
TGCGCCAGCAGCCCTGGTCGAAACTATGGCTACACCTTC,CASSPGRNYGYTF,13,TRBV4-3,TRBJ1-2,NA,NA
TGTGCCAGCAGCTTAGAGGGGGATTACAATTCACCCCTCCACTTT,CASSLEGDYNSPLHF,15,TRBV11-2,TRBJ1-6,NA,NA
TGCGCCAGCAGCTTGGGAGGGCGGGAGTTCCAAGAGACCCAGTACTTC,CASSLGGREFQETQYF,16,TRBV5-1,TRBJ2-5,TRBD2,NA
TGTGCCATAAATGCACTAGGCGAGCAGTACTTC,CAINALGEQYF,11,TRBV10-3,TRBJ2-7,NA,NA
TGTGCCAGCAGCGTAGTCCCCCGACCGGGACAGGCGGCTGGCTACACCTTC,CASSVVPRPGQAAGYTF,17,TRBV9,TRBJ1-2,TRBD1,NA
TGTGCCAGTACCAACGACAGGAACGAGCAGTACTTC,CASTNDRNEQYF,12,TRBV19,TRBJ2-7,NA,NA
TGTGCCAGCAGCTTAACATCCTACAATGAGCAGTTCTTC,CASSLTSYNEQFF,13,TRBV7-3,TRBJ2-1,NA,NA
TGTGCCAGCAGCTTTCAGGGGATGGGGAATGAGCAGTTCTTC,CASSFQGMGNEQFF,14,TRBV7-8,TRBJ2-1,NA,few
TGTGCCTGGGCCAACCGACGGGGGGCCCTTCGATGGGGAAACACCATATATTTT,CAWANRRGALRWGNTIYF,18,TRBV30,TRBJ1-3,NA,once
TGTGCCAGCAGCTCTTCAGGGGGTGTGGACTCCCCGTACAATGAGCAGTTCTTC,CASSSSGGVDSPYNEQFF,18,TRBV7-2,TRBJ2-1,TRBD1,NA
TGTGCCAGCAGATCGACGGTACTAAGCACAGATACGCAGTATTTT,CASRSTVLSTDTQYF,15,TRBV27,TRBJ2-3,NA,few
TGTGCCAGCAGTTTTGGGTACGAGCAGTACTTC,CASSFGYEQYF,11,TRBV28,TRBJ2-7,NA,NA